The T cell receptor (beta chain) under discussion was sequenced for a study of T cell responses to AZD1222 COVID-19 vaccine. Overall study results and limits: It should be noted that donors were predominantly white British and more often female, and clonal diversity was possibly underestimated. At 160-218 and 743-854, vaccine-associated CD4 TCRs were dominant, and they spanned spike. Just five to seven AZD1222 recipients tested seropositive at baseline. Variant regions that are unmutated are reportedly the target of nearly half of spike-specific TCRs.

Profiling relied on immunoSEQ multiplex PCR, and the TCRdb table lists in-frame clones only, not all of them. Counted here are tens of thousands of clones, around 91% occurring once; the ten biggest clones make up under 3%. Note on this clone: Its antigen is not identified.

The V gene's germline CDR1 is SEHNR and CDR2 FQNEAQ (reference sequence). The CDR3 contains 13 residues. Deletions cut 1 base from V and 6 bases from J, with 9 bases between. Sample: peripheral blood, taken 28 days after the second AZD1222 dose. This TCR derives from an adult who received the AZD1222 COVID-19 vaccine. The chain couples TRBV7-9 to TRBJ1-2, with D possibly being TRBD1 (5 bases). CDR3 sequence reads: CASSLDGTNGYTF. The DNA of the CDR3 is TGTGCCAGCAGCTTAGACGGGACGAATGGCTACACCTTC.